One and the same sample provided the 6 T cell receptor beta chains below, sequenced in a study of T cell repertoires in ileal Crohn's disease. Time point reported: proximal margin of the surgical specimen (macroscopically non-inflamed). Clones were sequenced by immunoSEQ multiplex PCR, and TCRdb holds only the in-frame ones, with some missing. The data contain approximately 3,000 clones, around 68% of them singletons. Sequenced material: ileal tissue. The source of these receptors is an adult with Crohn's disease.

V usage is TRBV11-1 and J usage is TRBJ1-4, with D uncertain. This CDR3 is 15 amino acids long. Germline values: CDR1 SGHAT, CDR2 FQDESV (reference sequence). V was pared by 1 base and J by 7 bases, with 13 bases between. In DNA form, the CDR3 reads TGTGCCAGCAGCTTAGTTTCCCGGAGCGGTGAAAAACTGTTTTTT. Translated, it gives CASSLVSRSGEKLFF.

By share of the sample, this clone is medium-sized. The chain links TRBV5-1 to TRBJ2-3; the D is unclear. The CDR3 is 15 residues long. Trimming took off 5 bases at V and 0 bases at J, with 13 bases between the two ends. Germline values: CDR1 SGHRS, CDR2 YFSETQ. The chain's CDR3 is CASSPVATSTDTQYF. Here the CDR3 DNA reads TGCGCCAGCAGTCCGGTAGCTACTAGCACAGATACGCAGTATTTT.

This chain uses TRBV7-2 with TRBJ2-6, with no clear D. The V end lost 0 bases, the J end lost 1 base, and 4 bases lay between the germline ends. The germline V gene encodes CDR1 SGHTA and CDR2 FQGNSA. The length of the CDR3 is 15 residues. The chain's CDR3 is CASSLAYSGANVLTF. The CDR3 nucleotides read TGTGCCAGCAGCTTAGCCTATTCTGGGGCCAACGTCCTGACTTTC.

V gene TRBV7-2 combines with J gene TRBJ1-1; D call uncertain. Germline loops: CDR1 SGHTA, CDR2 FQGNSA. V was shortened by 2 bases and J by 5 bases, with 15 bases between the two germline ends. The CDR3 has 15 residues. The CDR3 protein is CASSLNSGDETEAFF. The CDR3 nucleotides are TGTGCCAGCAGCTTAAATAGCGGCGATGAGACTGAAGCTTTCTTT.

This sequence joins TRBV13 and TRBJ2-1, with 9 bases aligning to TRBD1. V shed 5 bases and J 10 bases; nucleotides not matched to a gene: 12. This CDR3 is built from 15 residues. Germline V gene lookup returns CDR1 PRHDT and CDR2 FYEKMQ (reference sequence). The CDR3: CASSPRDRALREQFF. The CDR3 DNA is TGTGCCAGCAGCCCCCGGGACAGGGCCCTTCGGGAGCAGTTCTTC.

The CDR3 coding sequence is TGCGCCAGCAGGGCGCGGACTAGCGGGAGGGGCTACGAGCAGTACTTC. This encodes CASRARTSGRGYEQYF. The rearrangement joins TRBV10-1 to TRBJ2-7, with 15 bases that match TRBD2. J gave up 3 bases and V 6 bases, and 6 bases lay outside the gene matches. The CDR3 runs 16 residues. CDR1 is WNHNN and CDR2 is SYGVQD in the germline V gene (reference sequence).